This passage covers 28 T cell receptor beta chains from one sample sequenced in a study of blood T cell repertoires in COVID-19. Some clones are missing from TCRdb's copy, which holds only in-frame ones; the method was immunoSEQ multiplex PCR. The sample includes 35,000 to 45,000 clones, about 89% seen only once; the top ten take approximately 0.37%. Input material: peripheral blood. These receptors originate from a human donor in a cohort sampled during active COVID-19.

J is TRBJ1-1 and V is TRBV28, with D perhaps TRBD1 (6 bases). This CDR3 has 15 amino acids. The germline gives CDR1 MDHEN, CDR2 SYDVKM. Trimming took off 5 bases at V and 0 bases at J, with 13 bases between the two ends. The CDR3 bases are TGTGCCAGCAGTCGTCGGCGGACAGTGAACACTGAAGCTTTCTTT. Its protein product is CASSRRRTVNTEAFF.

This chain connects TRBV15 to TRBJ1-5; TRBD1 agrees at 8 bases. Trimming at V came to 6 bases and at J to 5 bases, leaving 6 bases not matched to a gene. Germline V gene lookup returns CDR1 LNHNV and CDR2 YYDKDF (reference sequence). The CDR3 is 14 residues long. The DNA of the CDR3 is TGTGCCACCAGTAGGCAGGGGGCATATCAGCCCCAGCATTTT. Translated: CATSRQGAYQPQHF.

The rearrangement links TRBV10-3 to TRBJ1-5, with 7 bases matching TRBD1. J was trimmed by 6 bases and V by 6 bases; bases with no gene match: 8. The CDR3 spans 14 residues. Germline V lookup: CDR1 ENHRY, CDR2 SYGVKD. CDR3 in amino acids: CAIRGDRDGQPQHF. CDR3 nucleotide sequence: TGTGCCATCAGGGGTGACAGGGACGGTCAGCCCCAGCATTTT.

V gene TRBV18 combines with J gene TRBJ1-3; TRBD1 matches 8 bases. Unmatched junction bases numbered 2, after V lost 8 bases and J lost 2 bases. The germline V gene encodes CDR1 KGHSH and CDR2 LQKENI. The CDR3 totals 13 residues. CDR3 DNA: TGTGCCAGCCGACAGGGGACTGGAAACACCATATATTTT. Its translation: CASRQGTGNTIYF.

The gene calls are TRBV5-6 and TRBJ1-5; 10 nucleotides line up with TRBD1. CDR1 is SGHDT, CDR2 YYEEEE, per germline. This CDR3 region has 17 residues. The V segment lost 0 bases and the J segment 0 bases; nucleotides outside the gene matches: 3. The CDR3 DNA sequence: TGTGCCAGCAGCTTGGGACAGGGGGCAAATAGCAATCAGCCCCAGCATTTT. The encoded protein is CASSLGQGANSNQPQHF.

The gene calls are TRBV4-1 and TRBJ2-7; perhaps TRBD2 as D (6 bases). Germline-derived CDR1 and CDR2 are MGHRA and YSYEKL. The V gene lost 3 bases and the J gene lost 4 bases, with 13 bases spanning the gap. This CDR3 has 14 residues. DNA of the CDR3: TGCGCCAGCAGCCACGGGGACGGAGGGTACGAGCAGTACTTC. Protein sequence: CASSHGDGGYEQYF.

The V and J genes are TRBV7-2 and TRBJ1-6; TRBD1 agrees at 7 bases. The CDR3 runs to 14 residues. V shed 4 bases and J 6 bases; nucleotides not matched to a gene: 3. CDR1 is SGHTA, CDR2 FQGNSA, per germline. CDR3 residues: CASSSGQINSPLHF. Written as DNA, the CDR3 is TGTGCCAGCAGCTCGGGACAGATTAATTCACCCCTCCACTTT.

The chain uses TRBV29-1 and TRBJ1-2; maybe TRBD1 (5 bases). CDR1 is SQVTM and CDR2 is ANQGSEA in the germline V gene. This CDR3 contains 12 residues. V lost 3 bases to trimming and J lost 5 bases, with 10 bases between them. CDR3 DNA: TGCAGCGTTGAGGGGGGTTCATATGGCTACACCTTC. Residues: CSVEGGSYGYTF.

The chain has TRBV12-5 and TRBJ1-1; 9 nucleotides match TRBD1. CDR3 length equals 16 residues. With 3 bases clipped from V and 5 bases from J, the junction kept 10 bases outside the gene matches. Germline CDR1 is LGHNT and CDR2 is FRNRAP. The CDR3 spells CASGLMPGQGRTEAFF. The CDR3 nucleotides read TGTGCTAGTGGTTTAATGCCGGGACAGGGTCGGACTGAAGCTTTCTTT.

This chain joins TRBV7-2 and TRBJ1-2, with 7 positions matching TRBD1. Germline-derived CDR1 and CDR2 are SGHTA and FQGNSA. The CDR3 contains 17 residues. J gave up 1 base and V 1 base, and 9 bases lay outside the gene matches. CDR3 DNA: TGTGCCAGCAGCTTAGAGCCTCCGGACAGGATTAACTATGGCTACACCTTC. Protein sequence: CASSLEPPDRINYGYTF.

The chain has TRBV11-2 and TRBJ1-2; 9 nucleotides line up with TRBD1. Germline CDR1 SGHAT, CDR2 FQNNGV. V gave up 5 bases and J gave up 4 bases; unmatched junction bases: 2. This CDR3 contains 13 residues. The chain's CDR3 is CASSMTGGYGYTF. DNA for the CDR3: TGTGCCAGCAGCATGACAGGGGGCTATGGCTACACCTTC.

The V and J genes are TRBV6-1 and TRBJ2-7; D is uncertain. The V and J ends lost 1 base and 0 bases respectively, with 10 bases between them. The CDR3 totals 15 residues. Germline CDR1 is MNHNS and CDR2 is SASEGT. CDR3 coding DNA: TGTGCCAGCAGTGAAGGCAGTTACCTCTCCTACGAGCAGTACTTC. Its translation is CASSEGSYLSYEQYF.

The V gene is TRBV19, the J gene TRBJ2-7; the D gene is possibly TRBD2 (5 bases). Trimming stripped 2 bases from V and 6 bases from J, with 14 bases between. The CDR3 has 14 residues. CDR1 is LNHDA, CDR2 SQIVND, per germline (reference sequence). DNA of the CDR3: TGTGCCAGTAGTATAATTTTCCATGAGGGCGAGCAGTACTTC. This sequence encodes CASSIIFHEGEQYF.

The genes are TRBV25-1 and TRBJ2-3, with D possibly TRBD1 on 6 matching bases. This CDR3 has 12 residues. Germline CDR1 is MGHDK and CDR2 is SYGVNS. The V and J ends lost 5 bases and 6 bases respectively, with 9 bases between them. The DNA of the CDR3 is TGTGCCAGCAGTCAAAGGGGGGATACGCAGTATTTT. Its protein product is CASSQRGDTQYF. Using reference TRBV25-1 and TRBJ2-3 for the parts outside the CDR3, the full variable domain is EADIYQTPRYLVIGTGKKITLECSQTMGHDKMYWYQQDPGMELHLIHYSYGVNSTEKGDLSSESTVSRIRTEHFPLTLESARPSHTSQYLCASSQRGDTQYFGPGTRLTVL.

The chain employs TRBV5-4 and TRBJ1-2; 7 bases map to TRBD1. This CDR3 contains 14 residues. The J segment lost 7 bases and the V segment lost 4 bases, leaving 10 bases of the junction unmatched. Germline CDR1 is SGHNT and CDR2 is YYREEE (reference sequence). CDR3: CASSPGQVFGGYTF. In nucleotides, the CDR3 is TGTGCCAGCAGCCCCGGACAGGTCTTTGGTGGCTACACCTTC.

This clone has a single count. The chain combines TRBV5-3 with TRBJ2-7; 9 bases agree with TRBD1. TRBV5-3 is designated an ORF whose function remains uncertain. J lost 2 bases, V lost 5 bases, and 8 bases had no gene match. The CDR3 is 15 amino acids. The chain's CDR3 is CARRHKGQGPYEQYF. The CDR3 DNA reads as TGTGCCAGAAGGCACAAGGGACAGGGACCCTACGAGCAGTACTTC.

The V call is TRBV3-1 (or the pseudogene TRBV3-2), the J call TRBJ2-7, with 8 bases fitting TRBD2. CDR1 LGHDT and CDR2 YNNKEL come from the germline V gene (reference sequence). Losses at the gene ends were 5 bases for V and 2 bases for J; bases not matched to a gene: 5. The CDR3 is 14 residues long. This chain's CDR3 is CASSAPGGAYEQYF. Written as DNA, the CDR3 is TGTGCCAGCAGCGCACCCGGGGGGGCCTACGAGCAGTACTTC.

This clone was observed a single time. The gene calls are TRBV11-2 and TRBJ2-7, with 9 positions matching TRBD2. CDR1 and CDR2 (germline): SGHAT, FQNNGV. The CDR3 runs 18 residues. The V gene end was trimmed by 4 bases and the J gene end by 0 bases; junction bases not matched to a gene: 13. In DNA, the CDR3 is TGTGCCAGCAGCTCGAAAGGGGGTCTAGCGGGGCTCTCCTACGAGCAGTACTTC. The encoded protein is CASSSKGGLAGLSYEQYF. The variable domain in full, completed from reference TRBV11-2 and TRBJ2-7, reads EAGVAQSPRYKIIEKRQSVAFWCNPISGHATLYWYQQILGQGPKLLIQFQNNGVVDDSQLPKDRFSAERLKGVDSTLKIQPAKLEDSAVYLCASSSKGGLAGLSYEQYFGPGTRLTVT.

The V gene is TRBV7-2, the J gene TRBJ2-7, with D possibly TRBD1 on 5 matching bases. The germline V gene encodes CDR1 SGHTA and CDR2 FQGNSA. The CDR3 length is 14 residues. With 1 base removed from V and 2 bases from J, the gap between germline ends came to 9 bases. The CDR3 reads CASSLDRNTYEQYF. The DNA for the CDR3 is TGTGCCAGCAGCTTAGACAGGAATACCTACGAGCAGTACTTC.

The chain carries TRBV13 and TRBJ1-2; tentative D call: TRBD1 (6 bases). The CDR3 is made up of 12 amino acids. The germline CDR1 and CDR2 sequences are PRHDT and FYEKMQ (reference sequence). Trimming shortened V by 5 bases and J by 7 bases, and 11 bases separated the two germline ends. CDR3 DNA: TGTGCCAGCAGCCTCGGGACATTTGGCTACACCTTC. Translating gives CASSLGTFGYTF.

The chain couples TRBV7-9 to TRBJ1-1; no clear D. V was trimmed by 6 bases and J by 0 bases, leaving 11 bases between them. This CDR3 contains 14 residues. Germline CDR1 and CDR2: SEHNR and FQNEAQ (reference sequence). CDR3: CASRAGGLNTEAFF. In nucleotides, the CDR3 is TGTGCCAGCAGGGCGGGAGGATTGAACACTGAAGCTTTCTTT. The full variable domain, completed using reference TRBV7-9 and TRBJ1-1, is DTGVSQNPRHKITKRGQNVTFRCDPISEHNRLYWYRQTLGQGPEFLTYFQNEAQLEKSRLLSDRFSAERPKGSFSTLEIQRTEQGDSAMYLCASRAGGLNTEAFFGQGTRLTVV.

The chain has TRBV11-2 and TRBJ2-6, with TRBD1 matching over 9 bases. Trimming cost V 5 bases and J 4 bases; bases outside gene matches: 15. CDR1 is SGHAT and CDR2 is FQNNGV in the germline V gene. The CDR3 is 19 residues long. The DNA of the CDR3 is TGTGCCAGCAGCCCGATCGCCCACAGGGGGCGAAGAGGGGCCAACGTCCTGACTTTC. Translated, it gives CASSPIAHRGRRGANVLTF.

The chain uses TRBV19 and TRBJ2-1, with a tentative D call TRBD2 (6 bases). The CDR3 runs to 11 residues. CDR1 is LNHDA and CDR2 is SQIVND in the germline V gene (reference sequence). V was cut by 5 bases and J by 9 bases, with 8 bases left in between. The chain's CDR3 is CASSAAGEQFF. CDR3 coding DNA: TGTGCCAGTAGTGCAGCGGGTGAGCAGTTCTTC.

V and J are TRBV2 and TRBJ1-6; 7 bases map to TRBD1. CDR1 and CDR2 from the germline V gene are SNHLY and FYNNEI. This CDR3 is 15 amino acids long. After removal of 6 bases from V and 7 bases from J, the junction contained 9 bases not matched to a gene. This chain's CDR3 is CASRGLTGRNSPLHF. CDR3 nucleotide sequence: TGTGCCAGCAGGGGTCTGACAGGGAGGAATTCACCCCTCCACTTT.

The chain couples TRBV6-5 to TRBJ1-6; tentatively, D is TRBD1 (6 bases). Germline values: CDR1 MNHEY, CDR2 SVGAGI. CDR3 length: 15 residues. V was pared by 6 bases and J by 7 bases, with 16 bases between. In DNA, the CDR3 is TGTGCCAGCAGCCTCCAAGGGGGTGAAAATTCACCCCTCCACTTT. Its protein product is CASSLQGGENSPLHF.

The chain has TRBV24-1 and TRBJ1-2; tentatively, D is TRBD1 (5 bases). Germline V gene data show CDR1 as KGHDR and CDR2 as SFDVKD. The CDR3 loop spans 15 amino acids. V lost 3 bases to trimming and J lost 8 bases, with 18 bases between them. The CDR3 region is CATSDGGGALKGYTF. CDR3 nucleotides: TGTGCCACCAGTGATGGAGGAGGGGCCTTGAAGGGCTACACCTTC.

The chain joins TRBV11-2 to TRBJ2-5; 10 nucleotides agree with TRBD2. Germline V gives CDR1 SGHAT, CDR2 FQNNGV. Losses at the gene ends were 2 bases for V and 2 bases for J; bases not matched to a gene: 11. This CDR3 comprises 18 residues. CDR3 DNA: TGTGCCAGCAGCTTAAGTGGCGGGCTAGCGGGGGTTCAAGAGACCCAGTACTTC. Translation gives CASSLSGGLAGVQETQYF.

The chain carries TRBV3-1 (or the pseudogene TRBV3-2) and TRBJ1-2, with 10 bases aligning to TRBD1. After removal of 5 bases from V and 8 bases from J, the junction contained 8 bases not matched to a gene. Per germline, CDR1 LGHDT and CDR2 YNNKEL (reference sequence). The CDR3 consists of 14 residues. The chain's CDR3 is CASSVDRGLAGYTF. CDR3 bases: TGTGCCAGCAGCGTAGACAGGGGGCTAGCGGGCTACACCTTC.